Below, 5 T cell receptor beta chains from the same sample are listed, as sequenced in a study of cytomegalovirus exposure and HLA in healthy donors. The PCR employed 60 Vbeta primers together with 13 Jbeta primers. Data came from immunoSEQ multiplex PCR; TCRdb stores just in-frame clones and leaves some out. This sample's table reports approximately 150,000 clones. Specimen: PBMCs. The receptors were gathered from a woman aged 40-49 years in good health and CMV-seronegative.

The chain has TRBV5-1 and TRBJ1-2; D is possibly TRBD1 (5 bases). This CDR3 contains 13 residues. V was clipped by 3 bases and J by 2 bases, with 8 bases between them. Germline lookup yields CDR1 SGHRS and CDR2 YFSETQ. CDR3 bases: TGCGCCAGCAGCTCGACAGCAAACTATGGCTACACCTTC. Translation gives CASSSTANYGYTF.

V is TRBV5-6 and J is TRBJ2-7; maybe TRBD1 (8 bases). Germline V gives CDR1 SGHDT, CDR2 YYEEEE. The CDR3 consists of 15 residues. V gave up 4 bases and J gave up 5 bases, with 19 bases separating them. CDR3 sequence reads: CASSLQGVGGNEQYF. The CDR3, as DNA: TGTGCCAGCAGCCTACAGGGGGTGGGAGGGAACGAGCAGTACTTC.

Regarding this clone: An end of the junction does not agree with germline; a read error may underlie this. V is TRBV6-1 and J is TRBJ2-7; D gene uncertain. The germline V gene encodes CDR1 MNHNS and CDR2 SASEGT. The CDR3 contains 11 residues. The CDR3 spells CASSYQRHTLF. The CDR3 DNA reads TGTGCCAGCAGTTACCAGAGACATACCCTTTTC.

The rearrangement links TRBV18 to TRBJ1-1; TRBD1 is a possible D gene (5 bases). This CDR3 spans 16 amino acids. V lost 1 base and J 4 bases, leaving 16 bases between the germline ends. Looked up from germline, CDR1 is KGHSH and CDR2 is LQKENI. The CDR3 nucleotides are TGTGCCAGCTCACCACAGGACATGGGGAAAGCCACTGAAGCTTTCTTT. Encoded protein: CASSPQDMGKATEAFF.

The V and J genes are TRBV9 and TRBJ2-1; 12 bases align to TRBD2. From germline, CDR1 is SGDLS and CDR2 YYNGEE. The J segment lost 3 bases and the V segment lost 4 bases, leaving 5 bases of the junction unmatched. This CDR3 has 16 amino acids. The CDR3 reads CASSSGTSGFYNEQFF. The DNA for the CDR3 is TGTGCCAGCAGCTCCGGGACTAGCGGGTTCTACAATGAGCAGTTCTTC. The entire variable domain, with the rest obtained from reference TRBV9 and TRBJ2-1, is as follows: DSGVTQTPKHLITATGQRVTLRCSPRSGDLSVYWYQQSLDQGLQFLIQYYNGEERAKGNILERFSAQQFPDLHSELNLSSLELGDSALYFCASSSGTSGFYNEQFFGPGTRLTVL.